This passage covers 19 T cell receptor beta chains from one sample sequenced in a study of human T cells and chemical hapten exposure. TCRdb fed the RACE reads into MiXCR, producing one record per CDR3 protein. The sample includes fewer than 95,000 distinct CDR3 sequences, 10% to 13% of them seen just once. Stated time point: patch test 1, 2 weeks after DPC sensitization. Treatment indicated: therapeutic diphenylcyclopropenone sensitization with weekly scalp DPC. Sequenced here: whole blood, sampled in connection with sensitization to the hapten diphenylcyclopropenone (DPC). These receptors were collected from a man in his forties with alopecia areata. Some clones in this sample may be carry-over from other donors' samples.

J is TRBJ2-3 and V is TRBV20-1, with 8 bases identical to TRBD2. The germline V gene has CDR1 DFQATT and CDR2 SNEGSKA (reference sequence). The V and J ends lost 5 bases and 4 bases, in that order; junction bases with no gene match: 8. This CDR3 is built from 14 residues. This chain's CDR3 is CSAPGLADPDTQYF. CDR3 DNA: TGCAGTGCTCCCGGACTAGCAGACCCAGATACGCAGTATTTT.

This clonotype was detected many times. This sequence joins TRBV14 and TRBJ1-1; D is ambiguous. V lost 1 base, J lost 5 bases, and 14 bases lay in between. From germline, CDR1 is SGHDN and CDR2 FVKESK. The CDR3 consists of 15 residues. CDR3 nucleotides: TGTGCCAGCAGCCAAGGGCGGATCGACTTGACTGAAGCTTTCTTT. The encoded protein is CASSQGRIDLTEAFF.

This clonotype was observed a few times. The chain is built from TRBV29-1 and TRBJ2-2; TRBD1 or TRBD2 may be the D gene (6 bases each). The CDR3 sequence is 15 residues long. The germline gives CDR1 SQVTM, CDR2 ANQGSEA. V lost 6 bases to trimming and J lost 5 bases, with 19 bases between them. The DNA of the CDR3 is TGCAGCGTCGGGAGTGAGGGACAAATTACCGGGGAGCTGTTTTTT. Protein sequence: CSVGSEGQITGELFF.

This clonotype has at least ten counts. The rearrangement links TRBV14 to TRBJ1-2; D unclear. V dropped 3 bases and J dropped 4 bases, with 12 bases sitting between them. The CDR3 extends over 14 amino acids. Germline V gene data show CDR1 as SGHDN and CDR2 as FVKESK. CDR3 sequence: CASSQAGVFYGYTF. As DNA, the CDR3 is TGTGCCAGCAGCCAGGCCGGGGTTTTCTATGGCTACACCTTC.

This clonotype showed up many times. V usage is TRBV20-1 and J usage is TRBJ2-3; D is perhaps TRBD2 (6 bases). The CDR3 runs to 12 residues. Trimming left V 3 bases short and J 7 bases short, with 11 bases between. From germline, CDR1 is DFQATT and CDR2 SNEGSKA (reference sequence). The CDR3 loop reads CSASTAGHTQYF. For the CDR3, the DNA is TGCAGTGCTAGTACCGCGGGACATACGCAGTATTTT.

Only a few counts were recorded for this clonotype. J is TRBJ2-3 and V is TRBV5-1, with 13 bases lining up with TRBD2. With V trimmed by 3 bases and J by 1 base, 2 bases remained unmatched. CDR1 and CDR2 (germline): SGHRS, YFSETQ. CDR3 length equals 16 residues. The CDR3 DNA reads TGCGCCAGCAGCTGGACTAGCGGGAGTGGCACAGATACGCAGTATTTT. Its translation: CASSWTSGSGTDTQYF.

The chain recombines TRBV12-3 or TRBV12-4 with TRBJ2-4; D is undetermined. The CDR3 spans 12 residues. Trimming shortened V by 3 bases and J by 6 bases, and 6 bases separated the two germline ends. CDR3 residues: CASSLGRNIQYF. The CDR3 DNA follows: TGTGCCAGCAGTTTGGGCAGAAACATTCAGTACTTC.

This clonotype was seen a few times. The genes are TRBV10-2 and TRBJ2-7; a weak D match, TRBD1 (7 bases). The CDR3 totals 13 residues. Trimming took off 4 bases at V and 7 bases at J, with 14 bases between the two ends. Germline V gene sequence: CDR1 WSHSY, CDR2 SAAADI. The CDR3 loop reads CASSGQGGGEQYV. Written as DNA, the CDR3 is TGCGCCAGCAGTGGACAGGGAGGTGGGGAGCAGTACGTC.

This clonotype has only a few counts. The chain recombines TRBV4-1 with TRBJ1-6; D is unresolved. This CDR3 is 13 amino acids long. Germline CDR1 and CDR2: MGHRA and YSYEKL. With 0 bases removed from V and 7 bases from J, the gap between germline ends came to 4 bases. Here the CDR3 reads CASSQEWNSPLHF. The CDR3 DNA sequence: TGCGCCAGCAGCCAAGAATGGAATTCACCCCTCCACTTT.

The chain employs TRBV12-3 or TRBV12-4 and TRBJ2-3; 7 bases align to TRBD2. This CDR3 region has 15 residues. V was pared by 7 bases and J by 1 base, with 8 bases of the junction left unmatched. This CDR3 is CASTLTSRGTDTQYF. The CDR3 DNA sequence: TGTGCCAGCACCCTGACTAGCAGAGGCACAGATACGCAGTATTTT.

This clonotype was observed a handful of times. This sequence joins TRBV20-1 and TRBJ2-3, with 7 bases lining up with TRBD1. Germline V gene sequence: CDR1 DFQATT, CDR2 SNEGSKA (reference sequence). V trimming: 6 bases; J trimming: 2 bases; junction bases outside the gene matches: 5. The CDR3 extends over 13 amino acids. In DNA form, the CDR3 reads TGCAGTGCATGGGACAGTTACACAGATACGCAGTATTTT. Translation gives CSAWDSYTDTQYF.

This clonotype was recorded a few times. This chain uses TRBV4-3 with TRBJ2-1; unclear D gene. Deletions cut 4 bases from V and 7 bases from J, with 17 bases between. The CDR3 spans 15 residues. CDR1 is LGHNA, CDR2 YSLEER, per germline. In nucleotides, the CDR3 is TGCGCCAGCAGCCTCGGCGGAGTTCCGAGGAATGAGCAGTTCTTC. Translated, it gives CASSLGGVPRNEQFF.

The sample holds a few counts of this clonotype. The chain carries TRBV5-4 and TRBJ2-3; no firm D call. The germline V and J ends were trimmed by 4 bases and 2 bases, with 14 bases remaining between them. This CDR3 contains 15 residues. In germline, CDR1 is SGHNT, CDR2 YYREEE (reference sequence). The CDR3 sequence: CASSSRSRHTDTQYF. In nucleotides, the CDR3 is TGTGCCAGCAGCAGCCGGTCACGTCACACAGATACGCAGTATTTT.

CDR3 DNA: TGTGCCAGCAGTTTGAGCGAACCCTCTTCCTACGAGCAGTACGTC. Its protein product is CASSLSEPSSYEQYV. The chain has TRBV6-2 or TRBV6-3 and TRBJ2-7; D uncertain. Trimming took 4 bases from V and 1 from J, leaving 14 bases between them. This CDR3 is 15 amino acids long. Germline loops: CDR1 MNHEY, CDR2 SVGEGT.

The rearrangement links TRBV28 to TRBJ1-2; 7 nucleotides agree with TRBD1. The V and J ends lost 4 bases and 7 bases, in that order; junction bases with no gene match: 9. Per the germline V gene, CDR1 is MDHEN and CDR2 is SYDVKM. The CDR3 runs 14 residues. CDR3: CASSSQGQGGGYTF. Written as DNA, the CDR3 is TGTGCCAGCAGTTCGCAGGGGCAGGGGGGTGGCTACACCTTC.

This clonotype has just a few counts. The J gene is TRBJ2-7, the V gene TRBV12-3 or TRBV12-4, with a weak D call TRBD2 (6 bases). This CDR3 has 11 amino acids. Trimming left V 6 bases short and J 10 bases short, with 13 bases between. The CDR3 loop is CASSQLAIQYF. DNA for the CDR3: TGTGCCAGCAGCCAGCTAGCGATCCAGTACTTC.

The chain couples TRBV15 to TRBJ1-4; D unresolved. The CDR3 covers 16 residues. Trimming removed 5 bases from V and 1 base from J, with 14 bases in between. Germline V CDR1 and CDR2: LNHNV, YYDKDF (reference sequence). The DNA of the CDR3 is TGTGCCACCAGCTCAGACGGAAGTATAACTAATGAAAAACTGTTTTTT. It is translated as CATSSDGSITNEKLFF. The variable domain in full, with the rest retrieved from reference TRBV15 and TRBJ1-4, is DAMVIQNPRYQVTQFGKPVTLSCSQTLNHNVMYWYQQKSSQAPKLLFHYYDKDFNNEADTPDNFQSRRPNTSFCFLDIRSPGLGDTAMYLCATSSDGSITNEKLFFGSGTQLSVL.

This clonotype was recorded many times. This chain uses TRBV7-8 with TRBJ2-3; TRBD2 matches 8 bases. This CDR3 is 16 amino acids long. Germline values: CDR1 SGHVS, CDR2 FQNEAQ. V was clipped by 2 bases and J by 1 base; unmatched bases: 5. CDR3 sequence: CASSLSAGGRTDTQYF. In DNA form, the CDR3 reads TGTGCCAGCAGCTTATCGGCGGGAGGTCGCACAGATACGCAGTATTTT.

As DNA, the CDR3 is TGTGCCAGCAGTTCCATAAGACGCGTCAGTGGCACAGATACGCAGTATTTT. Translating it yields CASSSIRRVSGTDTQYF. V usage is TRBV27 and J usage is TRBJ2-3; D gene unclear. Trimming shortened V by 4 bases and J by 1 base, and 18 bases separated the two germline ends. Germline loops: CDR1 MNHEY, CDR2 SMNVEV (reference sequence). This CDR3 has 17 amino acids.